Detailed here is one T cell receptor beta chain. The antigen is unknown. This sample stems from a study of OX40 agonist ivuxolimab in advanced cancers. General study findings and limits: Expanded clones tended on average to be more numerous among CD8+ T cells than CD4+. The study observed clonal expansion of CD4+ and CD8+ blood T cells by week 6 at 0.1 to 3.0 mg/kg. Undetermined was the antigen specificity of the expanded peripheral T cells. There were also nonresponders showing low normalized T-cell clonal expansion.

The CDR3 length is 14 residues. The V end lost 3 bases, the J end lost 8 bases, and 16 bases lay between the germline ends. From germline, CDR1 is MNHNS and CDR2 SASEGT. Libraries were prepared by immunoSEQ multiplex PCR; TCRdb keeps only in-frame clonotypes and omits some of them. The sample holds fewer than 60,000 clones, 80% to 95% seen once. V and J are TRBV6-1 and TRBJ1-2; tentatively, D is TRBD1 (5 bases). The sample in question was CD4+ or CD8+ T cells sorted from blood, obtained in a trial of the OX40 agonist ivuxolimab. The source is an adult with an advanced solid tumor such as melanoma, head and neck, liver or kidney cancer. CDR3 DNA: TGTGCCAGCAGTGATACAGGTTCAAGAAGAGGCTACACCTTC. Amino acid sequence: CASSDTGSRRGYTF.